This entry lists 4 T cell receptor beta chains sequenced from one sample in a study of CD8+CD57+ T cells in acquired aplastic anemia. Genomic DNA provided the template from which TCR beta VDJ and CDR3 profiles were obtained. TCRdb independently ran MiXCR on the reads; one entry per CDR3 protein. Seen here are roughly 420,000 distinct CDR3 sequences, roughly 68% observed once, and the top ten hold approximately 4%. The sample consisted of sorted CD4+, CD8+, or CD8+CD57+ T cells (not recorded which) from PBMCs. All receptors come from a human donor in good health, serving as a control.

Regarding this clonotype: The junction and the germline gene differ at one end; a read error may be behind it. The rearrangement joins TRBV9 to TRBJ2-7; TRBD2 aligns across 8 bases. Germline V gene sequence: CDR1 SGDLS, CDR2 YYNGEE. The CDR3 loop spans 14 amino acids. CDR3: CASSPWVLAGNEHF. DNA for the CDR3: TGTGCCAGCAGCCCCTGGGTGTTAGCGGGGAATGAGCACTTC.

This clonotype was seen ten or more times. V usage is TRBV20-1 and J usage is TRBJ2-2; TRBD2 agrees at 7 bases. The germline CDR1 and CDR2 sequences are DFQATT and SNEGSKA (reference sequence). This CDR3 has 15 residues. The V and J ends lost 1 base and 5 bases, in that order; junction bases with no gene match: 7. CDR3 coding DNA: TGCAGTGCTAGAGTCCCCCAGGGAGGGACCGGGGAGCTGTTTTTT. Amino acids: CSARVPQGGTGELFF.

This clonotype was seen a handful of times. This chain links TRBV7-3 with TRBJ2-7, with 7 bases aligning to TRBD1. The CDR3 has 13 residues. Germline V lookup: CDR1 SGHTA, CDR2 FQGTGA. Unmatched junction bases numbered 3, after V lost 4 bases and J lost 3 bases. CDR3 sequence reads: CASSSGQLYEQYF. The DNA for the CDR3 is TGTGCCAGCAGCTCGGGACAGCTCTACGAGCAGTACTTC.

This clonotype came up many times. The CDR3 nucleotides are TGCAGTGCTAGTGGGGGAAGCTCCTACAATGAGCAGTTCTTC. This codes for CSASGGSSYNEQFF. The chain joins TRBV20-1 to TRBJ2-1; D may be TRBD1 or TRBD2 (5 bases each). Trimming left V 3 bases short and J 0 bases short, with 9 bases between. CDR3 length equals 14 residues. Germline-derived CDR1 and CDR2 are DFQATT and SNEGSKA (reference sequence).